The 15 T cell receptor beta chains in this list originate from one sample, sequenced in a study of blood T cells in healthy people across ages. With a J-beta primer mix and a sample-barcoded 5' primer, a second PCR ran about 7 to 12 cycles. TCRdb re-called the 5' RACE reads through MiXCR, storing one row per CDR3 protein. This table holds over 750,000 distinct CDR3 sequences, 25% found once. This sample also belongs to another study, concerning T cells of mothers and their children.

The source material was blood. These receptor sequences come from a boy younger than 18 in good health.

The rearrangement links TRBV13 to TRBJ1-1, with a possible D match to TRBD1 (5 bases). V shed 7 bases and J shed 1 base, with 10 bases lying between them. Germline V gene lookup returns CDR1 PRHDT and CDR2 FYEKMQ (reference sequence). This CDR3 has 13 residues. The CDR3 region is CASTWDGNTEAFF. The CDR3 DNA sequence: TGTGCCAGCACCTGGGACGGGAACACTGAAGCTTTCTTT.

The chain couples TRBV12-3 or TRBV12-4 to TRBJ1-4, with D maybe TRBD1 (6 bases). The CDR3 spans 15 residues. Trimming removed 8 bases from V and 7 bases from J, with 20 bases in between. The DNA for the CDR3 is TGTGCCAGCCGCGGCTGGGGGGCGTTGGGTGAAAAACTGTTTTTT. Translated: CASRGWGALGEKLFF.

The chain carries TRBV4-2 and TRBJ2-4; 8 bases match TRBD2. The V segment lost 3 bases and the J segment 0 bases; nucleotides outside the gene matches: 7. The CDR3 length is 17 residues. Germline CDR1 LGHNA, CDR2 YNFKEQ. DNA for the CDR3: TGTGCCAGCAGCCAGTTACTAGCGGCAACAGCCAAAAACATTCAGTACTTC. Encoded protein: CASSQLLAATAKNIQYF.

This clonotype was observed a few times. The chain combines TRBV5-1 with TRBJ1-2; D remains unclear. V was shortened by 0 bases and J by 6 bases, with 12 bases between the two germline ends. CDR1 and CDR2 from the germline V gene are SGHRS and YFSETQ. This CDR3 contains 14 residues. The CDR3 DNA is TGCGCCAGCAGCTTGGGTTCAGGCCCGGATGGCTACACCTTC. This sequence encodes CASSLGSGPDGYTF.

This clonotype was counted only a few times. This sequence joins TRBV27 and TRBJ1-2; no reliable D call. Germline V gene data show CDR1 as MNHEY and CDR2 as SMNVEV (reference sequence). Deletions cut 10 bases from V and 4 bases from J, with 13 bases between. This CDR3 spans 12 amino acids. CDR3 DNA sequence: TGTGCCACTCTGGGAGGCCGCTATGGCTACACCTTC. Translating gives CATLGGRYGYTF.

The CDR3 sequence is CASSYSMAVTNEKLFF. CDR3 in DNA: TGTGCCAGCAGTTACTCGATGGCGGTGACTAATGAAAAACTGTTTTTT. The genes are TRBV6-6 and TRBJ1-4, with unresolved D. There are 16 residues in the CDR3. V was shortened by 0 bases and J by 2 bases, with 10 bases between the two germline ends. From germline, CDR1 is MNHNY and CDR2 SVGAGI (reference sequence).

The chain recombines TRBV29-1 with TRBJ2-1; 10 nucleotides align to TRBD1. Germline CDR1 SQVTM, CDR2 ANQGSEA. V trimming: 3 bases; J trimming: 3 bases; junction bases outside the gene matches: 5. This CDR3 contains 15 residues. CDR3 nucleotide sequence: TGCAGCGTTGACGGAGGGGACAGGGGCTACAATGAGCAGTTCTTC. Its translation is CSVDGGDRGYNEQFF.

This clonotype occurred a few times. At one boundary the junction diverges from the germline segment, which might be a read error. V is TRBV4-1 and J is TRBJ2-1; 7 bases are a match to TRBD2. Per the germline V gene, CDR1 is MGHRA and CDR2 is YSYEKL. CDR3 length: 15 residues. CDR3 sequence reads: CASTQERGSYNEQFF. CDR3 coding DNA: TGCGCCAGCACCCAAGAGCGCGGGAGCTACAATGAGCAGTTCTTC.

The chain joins TRBV3-1 to TRBJ1-5, with TRBD1 identical over 7 bases. Per germline, CDR1 LGHDT and CDR2 YNNKEL (reference sequence). V lost 1 base to trimming and J lost 16 bases; unmatched junction nucleotides: 10. CDR3 length equals 13 residues. The CDR3 loop reads CASSQGLGQSHHF. CDR3 nucleotides: TGTGCCAGCAGCCAAGGTCTGGGACAGAGCCACCATTTT.

V and J are TRBV7-6 and TRBJ1-2; possible D gene TRBD1, 6 bases. CDR3 length equals 13 residues. Germline values: CDR1 SGHVS, CDR2 FNYEAQ. Trimming stripped 2 bases from V and 6 bases from J, with 10 bases between. CDR3 in amino acids: CASSLKQGHGYTF. The CDR3 DNA follows: TGTGCCAGCAGCTTAAAACAGGGACATGGCTACACCTTC.

This chain links TRBV7-2 with TRBJ2-5; 9 bases agree with TRBD2. Germline V gives CDR1 SGHTA, CDR2 FQGNSA. CDR3 length: 15 residues. After removal of 6 bases from V and 2 bases from J, the junction contained 7 bases not matched to a gene. CDR3 coding DNA: TGTGCCAGCAGTCTGCTAGCGGGATCACAAGAGACCCAGTACTTC. It is translated as CASSLLAGSQETQYF.

In its sample, this clonotype was seen a few times. The chain uses TRBV3-1 and TRBJ2-1; 11 bases map to TRBD2. The CDR3 extends over 15 amino acids. The germline CDR1 and CDR2 sequences are LGHDT and YNNKEL (reference sequence). Trimming cost V 9 bases and J 7 bases; bases outside gene matches: 11. Here the CDR3 DNA reads TGTGCCAGAAAAGATAGCGGGAGGGCCTGGAATGAGCAGTTCTTC. The encoded protein is CARKDSGRAWNEQFF.

Only a few counts were recorded for this clonotype. The CDR3 spells CASSLEVGPAKTQYF. CDR3 in DNA: TGTGCCAGCAGCTTGGAGGTAGGGCCGGCAAAGACCCAGTACTTC. This rearrangement joins TRBV5-6 to TRBJ2-5; D remains unclear. Germline CDR1 is SGHDT and CDR2 is YYEEEE. The length of the CDR3 is 15 residues. With 0 bases removed from V and 6 bases from J, the gap between germline ends came to 15 bases.

V is TRBV4-3 and J is TRBJ2-7; 9 positions match TRBD2. V shed 4 bases and J 3 bases; nucleotides not matched to a gene: 7. This CDR3 spans 15 amino acids. Germline-derived CDR1 and CDR2 are LGHNA and YSLEER. The CDR3: CASSPRASGIYEQYF. The CDR3 nucleotides read TGCGCCAGCAGCCCCCGGGCTAGCGGGATCTACGAGCAGTACTTC.

The chain combines TRBV4-1 with TRBJ1-2, with 7 positions matching TRBD1. CDR1 is MGHRA and CDR2 is YSYEKL in the germline V gene. Trimming at V came to 2 bases and at J to 4 bases, leaving 1 base not matched to a gene. CDR3 length: 13 amino acids. DNA for the CDR3: TGCGCCAGCAGCCAAACAGGGGTCTATGGCTACACCTTC. It codes for CASSQTGVYGYTF.